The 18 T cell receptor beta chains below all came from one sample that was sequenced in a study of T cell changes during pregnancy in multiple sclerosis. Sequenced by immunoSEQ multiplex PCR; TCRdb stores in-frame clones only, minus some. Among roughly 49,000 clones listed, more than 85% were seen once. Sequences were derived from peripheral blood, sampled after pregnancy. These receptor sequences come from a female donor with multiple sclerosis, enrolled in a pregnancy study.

The DNA for the CDR3 is TGTGCCAGCAGCGCCACCACAGGGTCCGGGGCCAACGTCCTGACTTTC. Protein product: CASSATTGSGANVLTF. V gene TRBV9 combines with J gene TRBJ2-6; TRBD1 might be the D (6 bases). V lost 3 bases to trimming and J lost 4 bases, with 14 bases between them. In germline, CDR1 is SGDLS, CDR2 YYNGEE. The CDR3 spans 16 residues.

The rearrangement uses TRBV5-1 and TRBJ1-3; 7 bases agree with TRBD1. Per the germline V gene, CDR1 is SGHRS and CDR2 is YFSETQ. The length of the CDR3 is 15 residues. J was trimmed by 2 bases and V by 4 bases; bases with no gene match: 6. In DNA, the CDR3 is TGCGCCAGCAGCCTCCCTACAGGGGCTGGAAACACCATATATTTT. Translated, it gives CASSLPTGAGNTIYF.

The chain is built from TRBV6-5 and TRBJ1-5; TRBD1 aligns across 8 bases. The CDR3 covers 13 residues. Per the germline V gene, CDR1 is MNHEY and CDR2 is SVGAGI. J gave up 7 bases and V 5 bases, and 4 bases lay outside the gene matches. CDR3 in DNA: TGTGCCAGCAGTCCCGACAGGGGACAGCCCCAGCATTTT. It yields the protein CASSPDRGQPQHF.

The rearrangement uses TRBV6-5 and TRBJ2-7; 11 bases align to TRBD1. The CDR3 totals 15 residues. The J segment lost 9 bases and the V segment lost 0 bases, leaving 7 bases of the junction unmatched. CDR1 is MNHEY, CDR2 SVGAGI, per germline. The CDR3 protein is CASSYSGTGGSWQYF. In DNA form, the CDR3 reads TGTGCCAGCAGTTACTCCGGGACAGGGGGAAGCTGGCAGTACTTC.

The CDR3: CASTSYPGGGYTF. CDR3 DNA: TGTGCCAGCACCTCTTACCCTGGGGGGGGCTACACCTTC. This chain connects TRBV28 to TRBJ1-2; tentative D call: TRBD1 (5 bases). The germline gives CDR1 MDHEN, CDR2 SYDVKM. This CDR3 spans 13 amino acids. Trimming cost V 7 bases and J 8 bases, with 17 bases left between them.

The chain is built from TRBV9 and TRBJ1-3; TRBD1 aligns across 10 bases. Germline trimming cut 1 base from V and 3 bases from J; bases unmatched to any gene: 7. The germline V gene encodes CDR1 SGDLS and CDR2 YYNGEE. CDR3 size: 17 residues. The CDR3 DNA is TGTGCCAGCAGCGTATCGGGACAGGGGAGAAGTGGAAACACCATATATTTT. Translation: CASSVSGQGRSGNTIYF. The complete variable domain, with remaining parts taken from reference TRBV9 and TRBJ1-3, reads DSGVTQTPKHLITATGQRVTLRCSPRSGDLSVYWYQQSLDQGLQFLIQYYNGEERAKGNILERFSAQQFPDLHSELNLSSLELGDSALYFCASSVSGQGRSGNTIYFGEGSWLTVV.

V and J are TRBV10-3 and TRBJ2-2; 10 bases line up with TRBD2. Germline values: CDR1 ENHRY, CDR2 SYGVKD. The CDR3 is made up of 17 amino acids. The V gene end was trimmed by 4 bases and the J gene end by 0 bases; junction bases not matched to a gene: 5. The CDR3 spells CAISGSGGGSNTGELFF. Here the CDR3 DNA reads TGTGCCATCAGTGGAAGCGGGGGGGGTTCGAACACCGGGGAGCTGTTTTTT.

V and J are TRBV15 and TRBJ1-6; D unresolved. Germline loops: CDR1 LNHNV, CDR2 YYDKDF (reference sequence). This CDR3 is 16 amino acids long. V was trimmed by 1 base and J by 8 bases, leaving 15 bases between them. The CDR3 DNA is TGTGCCACCAGCAGAGGTCGACCGCGGTCGGATTCACCCCTCCACTTT. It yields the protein CATSRGRPRSDSPLHF.

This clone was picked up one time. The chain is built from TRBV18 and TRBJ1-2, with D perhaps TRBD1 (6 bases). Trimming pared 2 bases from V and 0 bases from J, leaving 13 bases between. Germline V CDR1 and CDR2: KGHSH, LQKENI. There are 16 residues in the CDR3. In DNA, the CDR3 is TGTGCCAGCTCACCAACCGCCAGGGGAGCTAACTATGGCTACACCTTC. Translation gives CASSPTARGANYGYTF.

CDR3 amino acids: CASSGGAYNEQFF. The CDR3 nucleotides are TGTGCCAGCAGCGGGGGGGCCTACAATGAGCAGTTCTTC. The chain recombines TRBV6-4 with TRBJ2-1; 8 bases agree with TRBD2. The CDR3 consists of 13 residues. The J segment lost 2 bases and the V segment lost 6 bases, leaving 0 bases of the junction unmatched. Germline lookup yields CDR1 MRHNA and CDR2 SNTAGT.

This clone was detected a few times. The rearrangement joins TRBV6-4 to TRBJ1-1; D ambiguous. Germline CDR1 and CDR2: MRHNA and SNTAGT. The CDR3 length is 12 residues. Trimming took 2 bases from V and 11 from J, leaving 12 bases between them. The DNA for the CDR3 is TGTGCCAGCAGTGACGGCGGATTACGGGCTTTCTTT. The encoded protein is CASSDGGLRAFF.

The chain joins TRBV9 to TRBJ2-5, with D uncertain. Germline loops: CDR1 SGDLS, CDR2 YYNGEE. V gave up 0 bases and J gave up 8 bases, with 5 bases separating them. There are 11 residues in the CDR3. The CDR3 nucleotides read TGTGCCAGCAGCGTAGGAGATACCCAGTACTTC. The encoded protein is CASSVGDTQYF.

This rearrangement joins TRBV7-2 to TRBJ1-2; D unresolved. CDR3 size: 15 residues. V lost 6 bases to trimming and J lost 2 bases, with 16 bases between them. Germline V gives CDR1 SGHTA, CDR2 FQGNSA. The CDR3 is CASRRLQALNYGYTF. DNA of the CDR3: TGTGCCAGCAGACGCCTCCAGGCTTTAAACTATGGCTACACCTTC.

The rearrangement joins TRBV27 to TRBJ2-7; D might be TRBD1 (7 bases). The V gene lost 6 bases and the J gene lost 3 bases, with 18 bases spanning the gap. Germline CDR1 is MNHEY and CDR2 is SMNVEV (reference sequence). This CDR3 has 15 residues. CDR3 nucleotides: TGTGCCAGCAGCGTCGGAGGGACAGCGGTCTACGAGCAGTACTTC. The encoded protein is CASSVGGTAVYEQYF.

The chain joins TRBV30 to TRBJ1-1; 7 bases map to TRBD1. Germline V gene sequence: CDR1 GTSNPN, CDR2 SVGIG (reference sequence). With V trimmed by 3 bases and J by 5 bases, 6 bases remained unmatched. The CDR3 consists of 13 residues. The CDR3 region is CAWSLRGRTEAFF. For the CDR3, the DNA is TGTGCCTGGAGCCTTAGGGGGCGAACTGAAGCTTTCTTT. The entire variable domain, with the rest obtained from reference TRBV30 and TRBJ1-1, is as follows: SQTIHQWPATLVQPVGSPLSLECTVEGTSNPNLYWYRQAAGRGLQLLFYSVGIGQISSEVPQNLSASRPQDRQFILSSKKLLLSDSGFYLCAWSLRGRTEAFFGQGTRLTVV.

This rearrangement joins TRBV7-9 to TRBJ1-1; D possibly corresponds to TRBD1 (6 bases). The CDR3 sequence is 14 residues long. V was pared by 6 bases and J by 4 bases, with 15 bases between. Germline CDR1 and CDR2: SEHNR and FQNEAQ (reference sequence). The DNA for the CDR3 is TGTGCCAGCAGTCCGTTACAGGGAACCACTGAAGCTTTCTTT. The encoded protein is CASSPLQGTTEAFF.

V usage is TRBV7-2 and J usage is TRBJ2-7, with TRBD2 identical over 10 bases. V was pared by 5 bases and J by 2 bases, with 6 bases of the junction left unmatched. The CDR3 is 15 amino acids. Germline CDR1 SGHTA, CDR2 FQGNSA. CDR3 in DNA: TGTGCCAGCAGCCCAAAAGCGGGGGGGCCCTACGAGCAGTACTTC. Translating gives CASSPKAGGPYEQYF.

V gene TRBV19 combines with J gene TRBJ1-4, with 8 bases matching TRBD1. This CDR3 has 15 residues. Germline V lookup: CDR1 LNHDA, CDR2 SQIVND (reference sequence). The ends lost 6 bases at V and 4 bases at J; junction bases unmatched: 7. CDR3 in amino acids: CASRQQGVDNEKLFF. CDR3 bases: TGTGCCAGTAGGCAACAGGGGGTAGATAATGAAAAACTGTTTTTT.